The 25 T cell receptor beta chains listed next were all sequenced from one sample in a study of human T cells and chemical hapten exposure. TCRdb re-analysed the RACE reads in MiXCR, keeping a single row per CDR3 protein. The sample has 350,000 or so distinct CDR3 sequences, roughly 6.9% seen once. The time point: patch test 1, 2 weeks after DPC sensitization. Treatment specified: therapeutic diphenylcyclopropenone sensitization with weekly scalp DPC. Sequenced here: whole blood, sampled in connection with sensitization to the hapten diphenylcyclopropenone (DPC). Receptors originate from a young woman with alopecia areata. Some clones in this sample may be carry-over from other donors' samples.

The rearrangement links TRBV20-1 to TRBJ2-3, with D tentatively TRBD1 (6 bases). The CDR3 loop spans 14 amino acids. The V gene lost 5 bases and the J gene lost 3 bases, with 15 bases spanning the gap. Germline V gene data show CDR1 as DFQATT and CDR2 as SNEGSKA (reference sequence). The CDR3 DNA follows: TGCAGTGCTCTGAGGGCAGGGGTTACAGATACGCAGTATTTT. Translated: CSALRAGVTDTQYF.

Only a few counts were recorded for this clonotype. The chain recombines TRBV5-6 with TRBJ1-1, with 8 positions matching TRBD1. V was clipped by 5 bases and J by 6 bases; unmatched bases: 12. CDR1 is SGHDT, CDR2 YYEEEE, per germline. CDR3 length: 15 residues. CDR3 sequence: CASSSWTGKDAEAFF. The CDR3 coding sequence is TGTGCCAGCAGTTCCTGGACAGGGAAGGACGCTGAAGCTTTCTTT.

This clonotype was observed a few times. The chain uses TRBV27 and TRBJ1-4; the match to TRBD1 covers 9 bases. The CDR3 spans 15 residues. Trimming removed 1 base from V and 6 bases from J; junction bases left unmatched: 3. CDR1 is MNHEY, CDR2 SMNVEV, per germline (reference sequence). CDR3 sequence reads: CASSLLQGADEKLFF. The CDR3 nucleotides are TGTGCCAGCAGTTTATTACAGGGGGCGGATGAAAAACTGTTTTTT.

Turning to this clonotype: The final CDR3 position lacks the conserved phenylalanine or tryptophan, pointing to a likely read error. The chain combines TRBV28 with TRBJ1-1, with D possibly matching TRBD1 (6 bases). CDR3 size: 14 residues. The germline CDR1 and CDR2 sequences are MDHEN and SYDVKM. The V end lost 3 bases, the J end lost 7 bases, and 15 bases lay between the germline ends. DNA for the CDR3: TGTGCCAGCAGTTTCTCGGGGGCAGTGTTTGAAGCTTTCATT. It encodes CASSFSGAVFEAFI.

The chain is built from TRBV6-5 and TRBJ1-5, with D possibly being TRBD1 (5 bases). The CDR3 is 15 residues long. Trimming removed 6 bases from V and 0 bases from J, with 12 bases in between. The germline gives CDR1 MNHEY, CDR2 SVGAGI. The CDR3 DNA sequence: TGTGCCAGCAGAACAGGAGGGAATAGCAATCAGCCCCAGCATTTT. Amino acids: CASRTGGNSNQPQHF.

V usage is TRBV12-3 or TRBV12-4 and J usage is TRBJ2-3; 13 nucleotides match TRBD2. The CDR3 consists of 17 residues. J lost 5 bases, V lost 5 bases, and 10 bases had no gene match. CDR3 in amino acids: CASSPRLAGGGGDTQYF. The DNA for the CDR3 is TGTGCCAGCAGTCCCCGACTAGCGGGGGGAGGGGGAGATACGCAGTATTTT.

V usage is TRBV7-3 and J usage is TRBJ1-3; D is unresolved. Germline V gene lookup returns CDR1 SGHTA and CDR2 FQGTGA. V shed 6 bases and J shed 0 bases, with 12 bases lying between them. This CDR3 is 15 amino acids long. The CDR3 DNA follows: TGTGCCAGCAGGCTACCAGGACCCTCTGGAAACACCATATATTTT. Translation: CASRLPGPSGNTIYF.

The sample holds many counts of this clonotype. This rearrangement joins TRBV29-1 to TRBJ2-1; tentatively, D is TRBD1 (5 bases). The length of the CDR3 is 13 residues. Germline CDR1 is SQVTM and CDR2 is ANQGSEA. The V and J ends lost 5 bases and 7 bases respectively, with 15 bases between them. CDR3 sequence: CSVQTAVLNEQFF. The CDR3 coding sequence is TGCAGCGTTCAGACAGCCGTTTTGAATGAGCAGTTCTTC.

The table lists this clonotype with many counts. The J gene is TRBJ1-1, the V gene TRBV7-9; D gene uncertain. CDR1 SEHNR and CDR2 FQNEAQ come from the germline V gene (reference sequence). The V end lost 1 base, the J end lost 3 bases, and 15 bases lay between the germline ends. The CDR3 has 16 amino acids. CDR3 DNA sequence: TGTGCCAGCAGCTTAGGCAAGTTCCGAATAGACACTGAAGCTTTCTTT. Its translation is CASSLGKFRIDTEAFF.

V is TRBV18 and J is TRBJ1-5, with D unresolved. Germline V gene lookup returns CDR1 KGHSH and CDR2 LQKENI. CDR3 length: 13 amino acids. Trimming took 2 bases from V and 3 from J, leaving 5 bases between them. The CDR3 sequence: CASSPANNQPQHF. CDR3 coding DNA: TGTGCCAGCTCACCAGCAAACAATCAGCCCCAGCATTTT.

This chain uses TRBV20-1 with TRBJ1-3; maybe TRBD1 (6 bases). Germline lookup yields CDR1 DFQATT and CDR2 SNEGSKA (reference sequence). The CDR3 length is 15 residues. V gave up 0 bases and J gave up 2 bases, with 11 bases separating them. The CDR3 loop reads CSARDWAGAGNTIYF. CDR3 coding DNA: TGCAGTGCTAGAGATTGGGCAGGGGCTGGAAACACCATATATTTT.

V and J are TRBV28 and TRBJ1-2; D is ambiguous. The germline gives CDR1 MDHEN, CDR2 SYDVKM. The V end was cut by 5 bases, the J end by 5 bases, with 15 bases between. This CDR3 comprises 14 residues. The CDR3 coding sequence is TGTGCCAGCAGTCCCACCCCGAAGGGATATGGCTACACCTTC. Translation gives CASSPTPKGYGYTF.

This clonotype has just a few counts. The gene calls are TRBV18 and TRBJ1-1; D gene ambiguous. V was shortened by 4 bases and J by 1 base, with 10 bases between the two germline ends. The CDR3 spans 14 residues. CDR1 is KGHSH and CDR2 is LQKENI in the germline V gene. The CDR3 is CASSLATKNTEAFF. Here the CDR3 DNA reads TGTGCCAGCTCACTCGCGACAAAGAACACTGAAGCTTTCTTT.

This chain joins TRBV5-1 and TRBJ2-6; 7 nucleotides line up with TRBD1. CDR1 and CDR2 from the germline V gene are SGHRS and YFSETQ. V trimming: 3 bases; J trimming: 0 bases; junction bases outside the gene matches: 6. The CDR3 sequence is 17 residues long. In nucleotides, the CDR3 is TGCGCCAGCAGCTCGGGGACAGTCAGCTCTGGGGCCAACGTCCTGACTTTC. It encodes CASSSGTVSSGANVLTF.

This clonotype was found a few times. The CDR3 DNA follows: TGTGCCAGCAGCCCTAGCGGGGGGGCCGGGAACACCGGGGAGCTGTTTTTT. This gives the protein CASSPSGGAGNTGELFF. The V call is TRBV7-6, the J call TRBJ2-2; 12 positions agree with TRBD2. The CDR3 is 17 amino acids. Per germline, CDR1 SGHVS and CDR2 FNYEAQ. Trimming took 5 bases from V and 1 from J; bases not matched to a gene: 5. Supplemented by reference TRBV7-6 and TRBJ2-2, the full variable domain reads GAGVSQSPRYKVTKRGQDVALRCDPISGHVSLYWYRQALGQGPEFLTYFNYEAQQDKSGLPNDRFSAERPEGSISTLTIQRTEQRDSAMYRCASSPSGGAGNTGELFFGEGSRLTVL.

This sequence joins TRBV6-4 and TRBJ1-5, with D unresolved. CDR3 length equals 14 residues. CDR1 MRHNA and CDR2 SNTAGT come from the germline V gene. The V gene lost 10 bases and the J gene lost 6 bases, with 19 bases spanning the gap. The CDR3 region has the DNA TGTGCCATCTCCTTCGGTGTTGGTAGTCAGCCCCAGCATTTT. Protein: CAISFGVGSQPQHF.

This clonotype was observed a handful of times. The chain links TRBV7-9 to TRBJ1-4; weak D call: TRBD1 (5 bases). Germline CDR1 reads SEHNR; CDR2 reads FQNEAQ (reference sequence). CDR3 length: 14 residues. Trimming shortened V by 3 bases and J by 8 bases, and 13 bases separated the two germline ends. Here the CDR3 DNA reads TGTGCCAGCAGCTTTCCAGGGCAAGGCGAAAAACTGTTTTTT. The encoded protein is CASSFPGQGEKLFF.

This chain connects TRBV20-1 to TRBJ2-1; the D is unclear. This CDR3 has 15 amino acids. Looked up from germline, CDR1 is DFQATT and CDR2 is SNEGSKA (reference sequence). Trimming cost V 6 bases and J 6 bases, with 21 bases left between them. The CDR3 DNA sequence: TGCAGTGCCCCGTTAGGGTCCCGTAGTGTCAATGAGCAGTTCTTC. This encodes CSAPLGSRSVNEQFF.

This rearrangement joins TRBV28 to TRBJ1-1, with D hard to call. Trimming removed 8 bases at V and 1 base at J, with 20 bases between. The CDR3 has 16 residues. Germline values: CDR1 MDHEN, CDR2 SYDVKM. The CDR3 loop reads CASPSVGAGWNTEAFF. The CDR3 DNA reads TGTGCCAGCCCTAGCGTTGGAGCCGGTTGGAACACTGAAGCTTTCTTT.

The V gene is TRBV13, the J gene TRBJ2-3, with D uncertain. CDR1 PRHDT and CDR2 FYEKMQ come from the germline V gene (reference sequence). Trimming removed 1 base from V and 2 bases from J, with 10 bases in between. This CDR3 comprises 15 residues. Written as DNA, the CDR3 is TGTGCCAGCAGCTTAGCTTGGGGTTCCACAGATACGCAGTATTTT. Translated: CASSLAWGSTDTQYF.

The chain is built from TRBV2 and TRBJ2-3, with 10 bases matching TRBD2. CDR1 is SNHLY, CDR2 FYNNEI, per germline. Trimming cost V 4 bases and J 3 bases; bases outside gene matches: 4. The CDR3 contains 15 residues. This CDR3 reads CASSVQRGGTDTQYF. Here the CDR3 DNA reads TGTGCCAGCAGTGTACAGCGGGGGGGGACAGATACGCAGTATTTT.

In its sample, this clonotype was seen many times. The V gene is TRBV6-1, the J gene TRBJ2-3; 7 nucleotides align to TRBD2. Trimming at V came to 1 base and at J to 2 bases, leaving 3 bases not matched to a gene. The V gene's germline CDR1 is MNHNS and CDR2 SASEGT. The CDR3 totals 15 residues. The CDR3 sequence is CASSEGEGFTDTQYF. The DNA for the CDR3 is TGTGCCAGCAGTGAAGGGGAGGGATTCACAGATACGCAGTATTTT.

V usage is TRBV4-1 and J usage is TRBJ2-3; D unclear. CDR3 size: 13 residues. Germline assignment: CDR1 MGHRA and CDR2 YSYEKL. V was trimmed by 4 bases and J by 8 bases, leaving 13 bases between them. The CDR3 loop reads CASSPSPSRTQYF. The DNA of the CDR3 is TGCGCCAGCAGCCCGTCCCCCTCGCGTACGCAGTATTTT.

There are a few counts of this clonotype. As DNA, the CDR3 is TGTGCCAGCAGCGCAGGGAACACCGGGGAGCTGTTTTTT. Translation gives CASSAGNTGELFF. The J gene is TRBJ2-2, the V gene TRBV13; D is ambiguous. This CDR3 contains 13 residues. Trimming left V 5 bases short and J 1 base short, with 5 bases between. The germline V gene encodes CDR1 PRHDT and CDR2 FYEKMQ (reference sequence).

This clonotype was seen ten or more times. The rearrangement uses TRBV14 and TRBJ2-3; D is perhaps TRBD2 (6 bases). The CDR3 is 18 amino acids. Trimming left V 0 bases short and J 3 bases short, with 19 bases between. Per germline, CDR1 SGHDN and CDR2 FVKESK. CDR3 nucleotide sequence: TGTGCCAGCAGCCAAGATTTTTCAAGAGGCGGGACTACAGATACGCAGTATTTT. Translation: CASSQDFSRGGTTDTQYF.